This paragraph covers one T cell receptor (beta chain) sequence. The antigen is unknown. This CDR3 is built from 13 residues. Germline V gene sequence: CDR1 SGHTA, CDR2 FQGNSA. The V gene lost 5 bases and the J gene lost 7 bases, with 12 bases spanning the gap. The data were obtained in a study of T cell responses to AZD1222 COVID-19 vaccine. Findings of the study overall: Most donors were white British, females outnumbered males, and clonal diversity was possibly underestimated. Repertoire sampling was restricted to post-peak T cell response timepoints. Across spike, vaccine-associated CD4 TCRs were found, dominant at 160-218 and 743-854. An increase in Spike-specific TCR breadth and depth was observed after two AZD1222 doses.

The protocol was immunoSEQ multiplex PCR, while the TCRdb copy is restricted to in-frame clones and leaves out a portion. Of some 100,000 clones listed, around nine tenths are singletons. The sequenced sample was peripheral blood, obtained on day 0 of AZD1222 vaccination. This sequence was found in an adult in good health. The chain employs TRBV7-2 and TRBJ1-5, with TRBD1 as a possible D gene (5 bases). The CDR3 sequence is CASSPPGTQPQHF. In DNA form, the CDR3 reads TGTGCCAGCAGCCCTCCCGGGACGCAGCCCCAGCATTTT.